This TCR beta chain comes out of a study of T cell responses to AZD1222 COVID-19 vaccine. Points from the study as a whole: AZD1222 recipients seropositive at baseline numbered only five to seven. Researchers took repertoire samples only after the peak T cell response had come. Reportedly, nearly half of unique spike TCRs recognized epitopes outside B.1.351/B.1.1.7 mutations. A rise in Spike-specific TCR breadth and depth followed two AZD1222 doses.

The repertoire was sequenced with immunoSEQ multiplex PCR; TCRdb's copy has only in-frame clones and lacks some. Of some 100,000 clones in the sample, approximately 90% were seen once. As to this clone: Its antigen is not identified.

The V gene's germline CDR1 is SNHLY and CDR2 FYNNEI. Trimming stripped 1 base from V and 4 bases from J, with 13 bases between. This CDR3 has 15 residues. Sample: peripheral blood, taken on day 0 of AZD1222 vaccination. V usage is TRBV2 and J usage is TRBJ1-2; D uncertain. The origin of this receptor is an adult in good health. The CDR3 DNA follows: TGTGCCAGCAGTGAAGGGGTGGTGTCGGGCTATGGCTACACCTTC. Its translation: CASSEGVVSGYGYTF.